This T cell receptor beta chain originates from a study of tumor-infiltrating lymphocytes in glioblastoma multiforme. This clonotype was found once. Its target is unknown. Three nested ARM-PCR rounds with V-beta and C-beta primers built TCRB libraries. TCRB cDNA was made from around 0.46 ug total RNA. From the multiplex PCR reads, TCRdb called clonotypes with MiXCR, one entry per CDR3 protein. The data show about 15,000 distinct CDR3 sequences, 70% to 75% seen once. Points from the study as a whole: Just one glioblastoma patient contributed to the TCR-mutation comparison. Unequal TCR RNA per T cell might skew measured clone sizes. T cells were not sorted into functional subsets.

Trimming took 0 bases from V and 2 from J, leaving 8 bases between them. This CDR3 is built from 13 residues. CDR1 is DFQATT and CDR2 is SNEGSKA in the germline V gene (reference sequence). The TCR originated in a male donor with glioblastoma. This chain uses TRBV20-1 with TRBJ2-7, with a possible D match to TRBD1 (5 bases). Sequencing input: brain tumor tissue. The CDR3 region has the DNA TGCAGTGCTAGAGAGGGGCTAGCCTACGAGCAGTACTTC. Encoded protein: CSAREGLAYEQYF.